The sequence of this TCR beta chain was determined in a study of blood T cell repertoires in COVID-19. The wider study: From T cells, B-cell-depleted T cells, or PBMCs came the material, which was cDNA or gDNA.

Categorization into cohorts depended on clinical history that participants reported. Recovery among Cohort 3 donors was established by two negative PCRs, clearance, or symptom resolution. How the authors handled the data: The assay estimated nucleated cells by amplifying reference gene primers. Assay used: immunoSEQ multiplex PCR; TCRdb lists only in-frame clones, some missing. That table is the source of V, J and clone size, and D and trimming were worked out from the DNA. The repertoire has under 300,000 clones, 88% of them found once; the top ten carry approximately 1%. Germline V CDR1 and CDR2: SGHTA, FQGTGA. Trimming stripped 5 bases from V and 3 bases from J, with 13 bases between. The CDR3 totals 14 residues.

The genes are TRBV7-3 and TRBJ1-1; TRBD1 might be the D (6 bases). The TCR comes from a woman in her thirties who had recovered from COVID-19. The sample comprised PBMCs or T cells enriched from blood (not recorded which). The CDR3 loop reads CASSATGEDTEAFF. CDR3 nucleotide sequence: TGTGCCAGCAGCGCGACAGGAGAAGACACTGAAGCTTTCTTT.